Below are 26 T cell receptor beta chains sequenced from a single sample in a study of blood T cell repertoires in COVID-19. Clones were read by immunoSEQ multiplex PCR, and TCRdb kept only the in-frame ones, dropping some. The table shows about 74,000 clones, with about 88% occurring only once. Sequenced: peripheral blood. The origin of the receptors is a man in his 70s with active or convalescent COVID-19.

The chain carries TRBV2 and TRBJ2-5; 15 bases agree with TRBD2. This CDR3 has 16 amino acids. The trim removed 6 bases at V and 2 bases at J, leaving 4 bases unmatched. CDR1 and CDR2 (germline): SNHLY, FYNNEI. The CDR3 DNA follows: TGTGCCAGCAGGCCGGGACTAGCGGGGGGACAAGAGACCCAGTACTTC. It encodes CASRPGLAGGQETQYF.

The chain is built from TRBV6-6 and TRBJ1-1, with 7 bases that match TRBD1. CDR1 and CDR2 from the germline V gene are MNHNY and SVGAGI (reference sequence). Losses at the gene ends were 4 bases for V and 5 bases for J; bases not matched to a gene: 4. This CDR3 has 13 amino acids. CDR3 amino acids: CASSSQGGTEAFF. CDR3 nucleotides: TGTGCCAGCAGTTCCCAGGGGGGAACTGAAGCTTTCTTT.

The CDR3 spells CASSLVGQGNSPLHF. In DNA, the CDR3 is TGTGCCAGCAGCTTGGTAGGACAGGGTAATTCACCCCTCCACTTT. The chain couples TRBV5-4 to TRBJ1-6; TRBD1 aligns across 8 bases. The CDR3 contains 15 residues. Germline trimming cut 0 bases from V and 6 bases from J; bases unmatched to any gene: 2. CDR1 is SGHNT and CDR2 is YYREEE in the germline V gene (reference sequence).

The chain has TRBV6-4 and TRBJ2-7, with 8 bases matching TRBD2. The V gene end was trimmed by 2 bases and the J gene end by 6 bases; junction bases not matched to a gene: 3. This CDR3 is built from 13 residues. CDR1 is MRHNA and CDR2 is SNTAGT in the germline V gene. CDR3 nucleotide sequence: TGTGCCAGCAGTGACCGGGGGGGGGTCGAGCAGTACTTC. This gives the protein CASSDRGGVEQYF.

The V gene is TRBV7-2, the J gene TRBJ2-3; TRBD2 aligns across 13 bases. The CDR3 sequence is 16 residues long. The germline CDR1 and CDR2 sequences are SGHTA and FQGNSA. J gave up 1 base and V 3 bases, and 1 base lay outside the gene matches. CDR3 nucleotides: TGTGCCAGCAGCTTCACTAGCGGGAGGGGCACAGATACGCAGTATTTT. This translates into CASSFTSGRGTDTQYF. Together with reference TRBV7-2 and TRBJ2-3, the CDR3 gives the full variable domain: GAGVSQSPSNKVTEKGKDVELRCDPISGHTALYWYRQSLGQGLEFLIYFQGNSAPDKSGLPSDRFSAERTGGSVSTLTIQRTQQEDSAVYLCASSFTSGRGTDTQYFGPGTRLTVL.

This clone showed up just once. A junction boundary mismatches the germline segment, possibly from a read error. The CDR3 protein is CSSSTGIYDEQYF. The CDR3 bases are TGCAGTTCTAGTACAGGGATTTACGACGAGCAGTACTTC. The V gene is TRBV20-1, the J gene TRBJ2-7; weak D call: TRBD1 (6 bases). Germline V lookup: CDR1 DFQATT, CDR2 SNEGSKA (reference sequence). The CDR3 covers 13 residues.

This clone was counted only a few times. The CDR3: CASSMGALEQFF. CDR3 coding DNA: TGTGCCAGTAGTATGGGGGCCCTCGAGCAGTTCTTC. This chain joins TRBV19 and TRBJ2-1, with a weak D call TRBD1 (6 bases). This CDR3 comprises 12 residues. CDR1 is LNHDA, CDR2 SQIVND, per germline (reference sequence). The V gene lost 3 bases and the J gene lost 10 bases, with 10 bases spanning the gap.

The chain couples TRBV5-4 to TRBJ2-2; 9 nucleotides agree with TRBD1. This CDR3 spans 15 amino acids. The germline gives CDR1 SGHNT, CDR2 YYREEE (reference sequence). The V and J ends lost 2 bases and 7 bases, in that order; junction bases with no gene match: 6. The CDR3 is CASSFPQGAGGELFF. DNA for the CDR3: TGTGCCAGCAGCTTCCCACAGGGGGCGGGCGGGGAGCTGTTTTTT.

V usage is TRBV6-5 and J usage is TRBJ2-6; TRBD1 might be the D (5 bases). The CDR3 contains 15 residues. V lost 6 bases to trimming and J lost 0 bases, with 9 bases between them. The germline V gene has CDR1 MNHEY and CDR2 SVGAGI. The CDR3 sequence is CASSLDSSGANVLTF. In nucleotides, the CDR3 is TGTGCCAGCAGCCTCGACAGCTCTGGGGCCAACGTCCTGACTTTC.

The CDR3 DNA follows: TGTGCCAGCAGTTTATCACAGGGATCTGGAAACACCATATATTTT. Translation gives CASSLSQGSGNTIYF. V gene TRBV28 combines with J gene TRBJ1-3; tentative D call: TRBD1 (6 bases). Germline V CDR1 and CDR2: MDHEN, SYDVKM. The V gene lost 1 base and the J gene lost 1 base, with 8 bases spanning the gap. The length of the CDR3 is 15 residues.

This clone was counted a single time. J is TRBJ1-5 and V is TRBV5-6, with unresolved D. This CDR3 has 13 amino acids. Trimming removed 4 bases at V and 7 bases at J, with 12 bases between. Germline loops: CDR1 SGHDT, CDR2 YYEEEE. For the CDR3, the DNA is TGTGCCAGCAGCGGCGGGTTGACGCAGCCCCAGCATTTT. Protein sequence: CASSGGLTQPQHF.

The rearrangement uses TRBV28 and TRBJ1-5; D is unresolved. Per germline, CDR1 MDHEN and CDR2 SYDVKM. The V gene lost 5 bases and the J gene lost 3 bases, with 17 bases spanning the gap. This CDR3 region has 16 residues. The CDR3 here is CASSPSLLSYNQPQHF. DNA for the CDR3: TGTGCCAGCAGTCCCTCCCTCCTCTCGTACAATCAGCCCCAGCATTTT.

This clone was observed once. V is TRBV4-2 and J is TRBJ2-3; TRBD2 agrees at 10 bases. Germline V gene data show CDR1 as LGHNA and CDR2 as YNFKEQ. This CDR3 is built from 16 residues. Trimming cost V 1 base and J 1 base; bases outside gene matches: 2. The CDR3 DNA sequence: TGTGCCAGCAGCCAAGTAAGCGGGAGGGGCACAGATACGCAGTATTTT. This translates into CASSQVSGRGTDTQYF.

This chain uses TRBV10-3 with TRBJ2-7; 7 bases line up with TRBD1. From germline, CDR1 is ENHRY and CDR2 SYGVKD. The CDR3 contains 13 residues. Trimming at V came to 4 bases and at J to 1 base, leaving 1 base not matched to a gene. The CDR3 spells CAISAGQSYEQYF. CDR3 nucleotides: TGTGCCATCAGTGCGGGACAGTCCTACGAGCAGTACTTC.

This clone was detected once. The genes are TRBV9 and TRBJ2-5; 8 bases align to TRBD2. The ends lost 2 bases at V and 2 bases at J; junction bases unmatched: 2. Germline CDR1 SGDLS, CDR2 YYNGEE. This CDR3 region has 14 residues. CDR3 residues: CASSVTSEQETQYF. The CDR3 region has the DNA TGTGCCAGCAGCGTGACTAGCGAACAAGAGACCCAGTACTTC.

The V call is TRBV5-5, the J call TRBJ1-6, with D possibly TRBD1 on 5 matching bases. V shed 4 bases and J shed 5 bases, with 16 bases lying between them. Germline V gene lookup returns CDR1 SGHKS and CDR2 YYEKEE (reference sequence). The CDR3 extends over 16 amino acids. CDR3 sequence (DNA): TGTGCCAGCAGCCCCTCGGGGGGTACAAATAATTCACCCCTCCACTTT. It codes for CASSPSGGTNNSPLHF. Based on the CDR3 plus reference TRBV5-5 and TRBJ1-6, the full variable domain is DAGVTQSPTHLIKTRGQQVTLRCSPISGHKSVSWYQQVLGQGPQFIFQYYEKEERGRGNFPDRFSARQFPNYSSELNVNALLLGDSALYLCASSPSGGTNNSPLHFGNGTRLTVT.

The V and J genes are TRBV7-9 and TRBJ2-3, with D possibly matching TRBD2 (7 bases). V gave up 8 bases and J gave up 1 base, with 19 bases separating them. The germline V gene encodes CDR1 SEHNR and CDR2 FQNEAQ (reference sequence). CDR3 size: 16 residues. The CDR3 nucleotides are TGTGCCAGCTCTCGAAGGGGCGGGGGCCGCACAGATACGCAGTATTTT. It specifies CASSRRGGGRTDTQYF. The complete variable domain, with remaining parts taken from reference TRBV7-9 and TRBJ2-3, reads DTGVSQNPRHKITKRGQNVTFRCDPISEHNRLYWYRQTLGQGPEFLTYFQNEAQLEKSRLLSDRFSAERPKGSFSTLEIQRTEQGDSAMYLCASSRRGGGRTDTQYFGPGTRLTVL.

This clone showed up just a few times. The V gene is TRBV28, the J gene TRBJ1-4; the match to TRBD1 covers 9 bases. This CDR3 region has 15 residues. V lost 4 bases, J lost 7 bases, and 7 bases stayed unmatched. In germline, CDR1 is MDHEN, CDR2 SYDVKM. The CDR3 loop is CASSSTGTGSEKLFF. CDR3 bases: TGTGCCAGCAGTTCGACCGGGACAGGGTCTGAAAAACTGTTTTTT. The full variable domain, completed using reference TRBV28 and TRBJ1-4, is DVKVTQSSRYLVKRTGEKVFLECVQDMDHENMFWYRQDPGLGLRLIYFSYDVKMKEKGDIPEGYSVSREKKERFSLILESASTNQTSMYLCASSSTGTGSEKLFFGSGTQLSVL.

In its sample, this clone was seen once. The V call is TRBV5-8, the J call TRBJ2-7; unclear D gene. The CDR3 contains 13 residues. From germline, CDR1 is SGHTS and CDR2 YDEGEE. V was shortened by 0 bases and J by 6 bases, with 10 bases between the two germline ends. CDR3: CASSLDPDFEQYF. For the CDR3, the DNA is TGTGCCAGCAGCTTGGATCCTGACTTCGAGCAGTACTTC.

The chain couples TRBV4-2 to TRBJ2-7, with D unclear. There are 14 residues in the CDR3. The germline gives CDR1 LGHNA, CDR2 YNFKEQ. V shed 0 bases and J shed 4 bases, with 10 bases lying between them. CDR3 coding DNA: TGTGCCAGCAGCCAAGATCTTGGCTTTTACGAGCAGTACTTC. This encodes CASSQDLGFYEQYF.

The rearrangement links TRBV2 to TRBJ2-2; 11 nucleotides agree with TRBD2. The CDR3 is made up of 15 amino acids. Germline V CDR1 and CDR2: SNHLY, FYNNEI. After removal of 7 bases from V and 7 bases from J, the junction contained 8 bases not matched to a gene. For the CDR3, the DNA is TGTGCCAGCAAGACCGGGACTAGCGGAAGCGGGGAGCTGTTTTTT. As protein: CASKTGTSGSGELFF.

The chain uses TRBV15 and TRBJ2-1, with 11 bases lining up with TRBD2. The CDR3 is 16 amino acids. Germline CDR1 LNHNV, CDR2 YYDKDF (reference sequence). The V and J ends lost 4 bases and 4 bases, in that order; junction bases with no gene match: 6. CDR3 DNA sequence: TGTGCCACCAGCAAACCGGGACTAGCGGAATACAATGAGCAGTTCTTC. Its translation is CATSKPGLAEYNEQFF.

The sample holds a few counts of this clone. CDR3 loop: CATSDATGGGTEAFF. CDR3 nucleotides: TGTGCCACCAGTGATGCAACAGGGGGTGGCACTGAAGCTTTCTTT. This chain connects TRBV24-1 to TRBJ1-1, with 8 positions matching TRBD1. The CDR3 runs 15 residues. Germline V lookup: CDR1 KGHDR, CDR2 SFDVKD. The V segment lost 3 bases and the J segment 4 bases; nucleotides outside the gene matches: 6.

V is TRBV2 and J is TRBJ2-5, with unresolved D. CDR1 is SNHLY and CDR2 is FYNNEI in the germline V gene. Trimming removed 0 bases at V and 2 bases at J, with 10 bases between. The CDR3 sequence is 15 residues long. In DNA, the CDR3 is TGTGCCAGCAGTGAAGCTCCGCTCGGGCAAGAGACCCAGTACTTC. Protein: CASSEAPLGQETQYF. The variable domain in full, completed from reference TRBV2 and TRBJ2-5, reads EPEVTQTPSHQVTQMGQEVILRCVPISNHLYFYWYRQILGQKVEFLVSFYNNEISEKSEIFDDQFSVERPDGSNFTLKIRSTKLEDSAMYFCASSEAPLGQETQYFGPGTRLLVL.

Worth noting for this clone: Other DNA sequences of this sample code for an identical CDR3. The chain uses TRBV19 and TRBJ1-4, with D perhaps TRBD1 (6 bases). V gave up 1 base and J gave up 5 bases, with 11 bases separating them. The V gene's germline CDR1 is LNHDA and CDR2 SQIVND (reference sequence). The CDR3 loop spans 15 amino acids. CDR3 residues: CASSIGGGSNEKLFF. The CDR3, as DNA: TGTGCCAGTAGTATAGGTGGGGGCTCAAATGAAAAACTGTTTTTT.

The V and J genes are TRBV19 and TRBJ2-2; TRBD2 might be the D (6 bases). The CDR3 has 15 residues. Germline CDR1 LNHDA, CDR2 SQIVND (reference sequence). Trimming shortened V by 8 bases and J by 1 base, and 14 bases separated the two germline ends. The CDR3 DNA follows: TGTGCCAGTTCCTTCGGGGGAGGGAACACCGGGGAGCTGTTTTTT. Its translation: CASSFGGGNTGELFF.